These 20 T cell receptor beta chains were sequenced from one sample in a study of cytomegalovirus exposure and HLA in healthy donors (dated by TCRdb to about 2017). To prepare the library, the immunoSEQ multiplex PCR assay was applied. A mixture of 60 forward primers for TCR Vbeta segments and 13 reverse primers for TCR Jbeta segments was used in the multiplex PCR. TCRdb re-hosts the immuneACCESS table, in-frame sequences only. Its copies lack some clones; in the studies checked, an unresolved V gene accounts for under half of them, and the cause for the rest is not known. The sample table shows about 160,000 clones, and roughly 80% are seen once. The biggest ten clones account for approximately 1.2% of the sample. Sequenced: PBMCs. These receptor sequences come from a man aged 25-45 years in good health and CMV-seronegative.

The V call is TRBV4-1, the J call TRBJ1-2; possibly TRBD1 for D (6 bases). Trimming removed 4 bases from V and 1 base from J, with 13 bases in between. The CDR3 covers 15 residues. Germline V CDR1 and CDR2: MGHRA, YSYEKL. CDR3 loop: CASSPRTENNYGYTF. The CDR3 coding sequence is TGCGCCAGCAGCCCGAGGACAGAGAATAACTATGGCTACACCTTC.

This chain connects TRBV6-6 to TRBJ2-7; 8 positions match TRBD2. Germline V gene sequence: CDR1 MNHNY, CDR2 SVGAGI (reference sequence). This CDR3 is built from 15 residues. Trimming took 6 bases from V and 3 from J; bases not matched to a gene: 10. The CDR3 DNA is TGTGCCAGCAGCCCCAAAGCGGGAGCGAGCTACGAGCAGTACTTC. Encoded protein: CASSPKAGASYEQYF.

CDR3 amino acids: CASSNAYSNQPQHF. The CDR3, as DNA: TGTGCCAGCAGTAATGCCTATAGCAATCAGCCCCAGCATTTT. The chain is built from TRBV27 and TRBJ1-5; no reliable D call. CDR1 is MNHEY, CDR2 SMNVEV, per germline (reference sequence). The CDR3 is made up of 14 amino acids. The V end was cut by 5 bases, the J end by 0 bases, with 8 bases between.

The chain has TRBV18 and TRBJ2-3, with TRBD2 matching 9 bases. From germline, CDR1 is KGHSH and CDR2 LQKENI. CDR3 length equals 16 residues. The V gene end was trimmed by 7 bases and the J gene end by 1 base; junction bases not matched to a gene: 9. The CDR3 loop reads CASFRSVAGGTDTQYF. The CDR3 DNA reads as TGTGCCAGCTTCAGGTCGGTAGCGGGGGGCACAGATACGCAGTATTTT.

The V gene is TRBV27, the J gene TRBJ2-4, with a weak D call TRBD1 (6 bases). CDR3 size: 19 residues. Trimming shortened V by 5 bases and J by 0 bases, and 23 bases separated the two germline ends. The germline V gene has CDR1 MNHEY and CDR2 SMNVEV (reference sequence). CDR3 protein: CASSPSTGRNQLAKNIQYF. The CDR3 DNA reads as TGTGCCAGCAGTCCCTCGACAGGTCGGAACCAACTAGCCAAAAACATTCAGTACTTC.

The chain carries TRBV5-1 and TRBJ1-6; 9 nucleotides align to TRBD1. The CDR3 runs 14 residues. Germline V gene data show CDR1 as SGHRS and CDR2 as YFSETQ. Trimming took 4 bases from V and 10 from J; bases not matched to a gene: 6. CDR3 sequence: CASSRDRVLSPLHF. Written as DNA, the CDR3 is TGCGCCAGCAGCCGGGACAGGGTTTTATCACCCCTCCACTTT.

The gene calls are TRBV13 and TRBJ2-3; 9 nucleotides agree with TRBD2. Looked up from germline, CDR1 is PRHDT and CDR2 is FYEKMQ (reference sequence). V dropped 5 bases and J dropped 4; count of bases not matched to a gene: 16. The CDR3 covers 18 residues. The CDR3 loop reads CASSLNPPTSGGADTQYF. In nucleotides, the CDR3 is TGTGCCAGCAGCCTTAACCCTCCGACTAGCGGTGGTGCAGATACGCAGTATTTT.

This chain uses TRBV7-2 with TRBJ2-7, with D possibly matching TRBD2 (5 bases). The germline V gene encodes CDR1 SGHTA and CDR2 FQGNSA. Trimming removed 5 bases from V and 6 bases from J, with 14 bases in between. The CDR3 covers 13 residues. The CDR3 nucleotides read TGTGCCAGCAGCACGCCCGGGAAGGGCGAGCAGTACTTC. It yields the protein CASSTPGKGEQYF.

This clone was recorded a few times. The J gene is TRBJ1-1, the V gene TRBV28, with TRBD1 matching 7 bases. This CDR3 is built from 16 residues. The germline CDR1 and CDR2 sequences are MDHEN and SYDVKM. Trimming cost V 7 bases and J 5 bases; bases outside gene matches: 16. CDR3 DNA: TGTGCCAGCACCCCGGCGGCAGGGGGGAGGAGGACTGAAGCTTTCTTT. Its protein product is CASTPAAGGRRTEAFF. Using reference TRBV28 and TRBJ1-1 for the parts outside the CDR3, the full variable domain is DVKVTQSSRYLVKRTGEKVFLECVQDMDHENMFWYRQDPGLGLRLIYFSYDVKMKEKGDIPEGYSVSREKKERFSLILESASTNQTSMYLCASTPAAGGRRTEAFFGQGTRLTVV.

The chain recombines TRBV19 with TRBJ1-1; 9 nucleotides agree with TRBD1. The CDR3 runs to 18 residues. From germline, CDR1 is LNHDA and CDR2 SQIVND (reference sequence). The trim removed 7 bases at V and 2 bases at J, leaving 17 bases unmatched. The CDR3 is CASTLPLGTGRRNTEAFF. The CDR3, as DNA: TGTGCCAGTACCCTCCCCCTGGGGACAGGGCGTCGAAACACTGAAGCTTTCTTT.

The chain uses TRBV5-5 and TRBJ2-7, with D unclear. Looked up from germline, CDR1 is SGHKS and CDR2 is YYEKEE (reference sequence). Trimming stripped 1 base from V and 2 bases from J, with 10 bases between. The CDR3 is 14 residues long. CDR3 nucleotides: TGTGCCAGCAGCTTGATTCGGCAGGCCTACGAGCAGTACTTC. It specifies CASSLIRQAYEQYF.

The chain links TRBV12-5 to TRBJ2-1, with 7 bases lining up with TRBD2. The V and J ends lost 1 base and 3 bases, in that order; junction bases with no gene match: 15. This CDR3 has 19 amino acids. Germline CDR1 reads LGHNT; CDR2 reads FRNRAP. The CDR3 is CASGLGRPSGAFIYNEQFF. The CDR3, as DNA: TGTGCTAGTGGTTTGGGACGGCCTAGCGGAGCCTTCATCTACAATGAGCAGTTCTTC.

The J gene is TRBJ2-7, the V gene TRBV28; 9 nucleotides match TRBD2. Germline CDR1 is MDHEN and CDR2 is SYDVKM. This CDR3 region has 14 residues. Germline trimming cut 4 bases from V and 3 bases from J; bases unmatched to any gene: 4. The CDR3 here is CASSSGTSIYEQYF. CDR3 coding DNA: TGTGCCAGCAGTTCCGGGACTAGCATCTACGAGCAGTACTTC.

This clone was seen only once. The chain employs TRBV30 and TRBJ2-4, with TRBD2 matching 16 bases. The junction had 4 bases not matched to a gene; V was cut back by 4 bases and J by 7 bases. Germline CDR1 reads GTSNPN; CDR2 reads SVGIG (reference sequence). The CDR3 length is 15 residues. The CDR3 region is CAWTSGLAGGNIQYF. DNA of the CDR3: TGTGCCTGGACCTCGGGACTAGCGGGAGGGAACATTCAGTACTTC.

The rearrangement joins TRBV30 to TRBJ2-2, with TRBD2 matching 8 bases. Germline-derived CDR1 and CDR2 are GTSNPN and SVGIG (reference sequence). The trim removed 8 bases at V and 0 bases at J, leaving 8 bases unmatched. The CDR3 is 15 amino acids. CDR3 sequence (DNA): TGTGCCCGTGGGGCGGGGGGTCCGAACACCGGGGAGCTGTTTTTT. Translating it yields CARGAGGPNTGELFF.

A remark on this clone: The junction shows a germline mismatch at one end, possibly a read error. CDR3 in DNA: TGTGCCAGTAGTATGCGGGGGCGCGGGAATGGAAAACTGTTTTTT. The encoded protein is CASSMRGRGNGKLFF. This chain connects TRBV19 to TRBJ1-4; tentatively, D is TRBD1 (6 bases). The CDR3 is 15 residues long. Germline CDR1 reads LNHDA; CDR2 reads SQIVND (reference sequence).

Only a few counts were recorded for this clone. The chain carries TRBV7-2 and TRBJ1-5; the D is unclear. The CDR3 loop spans 12 amino acids. V was clipped by 1 base and J by 11 bases, with 9 bases between them. CDR1 and CDR2 (germline): SGHTA, FQGNSA. CDR3 region: CASSLDVAAQHF. The CDR3 nucleotides are TGTGCCAGCAGCTTAGACGTGGCGGCCCAGCATTTT. Variable domain in full (rest from reference TRBV7-2 and TRBJ1-5): GAGVSQSPSNKVTEKGKDVELRCDPISGHTALYWYRQSLGQGLEFLIYFQGNSAPDKSGLPSDRFSAERTGGSVSTLTIQRTQQEDSAVYLCASSLDVAAQHFGDGTRLSIL.

This clone was observed once. The V call is TRBV6-5, the J call TRBJ2-5, with 8 bases matching TRBD1. Germline values: CDR1 MNHEY, CDR2 SVGAGI. The CDR3 consists of 16 residues. J gave up 5 bases and V 0 bases, and 8 bases lay outside the gene matches. The CDR3 region is CASSYSRTGTGETQYF. In DNA, the CDR3 is TGTGCCAGCAGTTACTCGAGGACAGGGACTGGGGAGACCCAGTACTTC.

The gene calls are TRBV30 and TRBJ2-1, with TRBD1 matching 7 bases. Trimming cost V 3 bases and J 2 bases; bases outside gene matches: 4. The CDR3 spans 14 residues. CDR1 GTSNPN and CDR2 SVGIG come from the germline V gene (reference sequence). CDR3 nucleotides: TGTGCCTGGAGGGGACAGAATACCTACAATGAGCAGTTCTTC. Its protein product is CAWRGQNTYNEQFF.

The V and J genes are TRBV9 and TRBJ2-5; D might be TRBD2 (5 bases). This CDR3 spans 11 amino acids. V lost 4 bases, J lost 8 bases, and 9 bases lay in between. From germline, CDR1 is SGDLS and CDR2 YYNGEE. CDR3 in DNA: TGTGCCAGCAGCCCTCGGGAAACCCAGTACTTC. This sequence encodes CASSPRETQYF.